This T cell receptor (beta chain) was retrieved from a study of blood T cell repertoires in COVID-19 (dated by TCRdb to the early 2020s). Regarding the research as a whole: Collaborator samples came from the United States, Italy and Spain and covered acute and convalescent phases of COVID-19. The material from the prospective study consisted of cDNA or gDNA derived from T cells, B-cell-depleted T cells, or PBMCs. Deeply sampled blood TCRbeta repertoires from subjects exposed to, actively infected with, or recovered from COVID-19 were included in the dataset. The sample metadata nearly always contained a de-identified subject ID, COVID-19 status, age in years and sex. The repertoires were made available in a free public database intended to serve as a resource for research on the immune response to SARS-CoV-2. Where available, HLA class I and class II types were obtained from metadata supplied by the sample provider rather than from assay-based typing. Samples were obtained from the ongoing ImmuneRACE study (first 160 participants) and from approximately 1,200 subjects provided by 6 global collaborators. What the authors observed across the whole study: Clinical and demographic metadata were provided uncurated, with the amount varying by source and participant.

Whole blood was collected in K2EDTA tubes by collaborating institutions according to the institutions' own protocols. For TCRbeta analysis, collaborators shipped samples as frozen whole blood, isolated PBMCs, or DNA extracted from either of those sample types. TCRbeta CDR3 regions were amplified from genomic DNA by means of the immunoSEQ Assay, a bias-controlled multiplex PCR. Regarding the original processing steps: The number of nucleated cells in each sample was estimated from the amplification of reference gene primers within the assay. To quantify the absolute abundance of each unique TCRbeta CDR3 rearrangement, sequence reads were collapsed and filtered. For each sample, productive Simpson clonality was calculated as the square root of Simpson's diversity index over productive rearrangements. In TCRdb, the immuneACCESS table is reduced to in-frame sequences with V and J assigned. These tables do not hold every clone; where another copy was compared, an unresolved V gene accounts for under half, and the others remain unexplained. The V and J calls and clone size were taken over from that table, and D and trimming were inferred from the DNA. The sample profile shows under 500,000 clones; more than 85% of them were found once. The ten largest clones capture about 4.3% of the sample.

In the case of this clone: The target of this receptor is not known. No base qualities exist here, and no much larger clone lies one base off it.

V loses 5 bases at its end and J loses 2 bases; junction bases beyond the gene matches: 6. From a lookup of the germline V gene, CDR1 and CDR2 are SGHAT and FQNNGV. The cysteine opens and the phenylalanine closes a CDR3 of 14 amino acids. The kept DNA is CDR3 alone, 42 bases in frame from the first base. Sequenced sample: peripheral blood. The TCR sequence derives from a woman in her twenties or thirties with acute or convalescent COVID-19. This sequence uses TRBV11-2 and TRBJ2-7, and 7 junction bases match TRBD1. The CDR3 reads CASSPQTGTYEQYF. Read as DNA, the sequence is TGTGCCAGCAGCCCACAGACAGGGACCTACGAGCAGTACTTC.